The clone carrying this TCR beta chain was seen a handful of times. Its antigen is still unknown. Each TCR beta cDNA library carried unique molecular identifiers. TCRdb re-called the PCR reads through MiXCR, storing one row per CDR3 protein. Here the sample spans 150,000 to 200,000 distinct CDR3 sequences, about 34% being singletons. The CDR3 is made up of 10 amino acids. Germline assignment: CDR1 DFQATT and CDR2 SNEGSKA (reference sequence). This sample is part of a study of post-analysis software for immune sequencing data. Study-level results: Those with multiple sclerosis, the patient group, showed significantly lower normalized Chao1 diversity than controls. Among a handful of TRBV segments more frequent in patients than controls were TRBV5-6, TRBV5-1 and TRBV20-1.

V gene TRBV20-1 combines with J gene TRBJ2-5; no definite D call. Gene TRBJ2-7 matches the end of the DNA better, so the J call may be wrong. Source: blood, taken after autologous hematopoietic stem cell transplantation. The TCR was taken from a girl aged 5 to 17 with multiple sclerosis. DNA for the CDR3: TGCAGTGCCAAAGATTACGAGCAGTACTTC. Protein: CSAKDYEQYF.